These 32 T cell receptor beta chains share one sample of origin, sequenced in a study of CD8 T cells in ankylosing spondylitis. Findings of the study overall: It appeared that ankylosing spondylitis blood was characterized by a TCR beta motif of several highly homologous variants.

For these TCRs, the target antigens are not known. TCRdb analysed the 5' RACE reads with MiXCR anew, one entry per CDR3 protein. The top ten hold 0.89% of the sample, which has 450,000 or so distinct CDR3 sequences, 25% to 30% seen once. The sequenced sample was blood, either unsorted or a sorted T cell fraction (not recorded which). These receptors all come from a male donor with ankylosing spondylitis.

The DNA of the CDR3 is TGTGCCAGTACCCCCGGCGCGGTACCTGGAAACACCATATATTTT. Translation: CASTPGAVPGNTIYF. The J gene is TRBJ1-3, the V gene TRBV19; D not resolved. This CDR3 region has 15 residues. Trimming took 7 bases from V and 2 from J, leaving 15 bases between them. The germline V gene has CDR1 LNHDA and CDR2 SQIVND (reference sequence).

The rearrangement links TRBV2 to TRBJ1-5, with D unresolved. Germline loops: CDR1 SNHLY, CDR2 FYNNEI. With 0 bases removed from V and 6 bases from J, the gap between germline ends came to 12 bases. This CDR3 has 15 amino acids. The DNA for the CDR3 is TGTGCCAGCAGTGAAGCCCCGCAGGCTGGTCAGCCCCAGCATTTT. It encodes CASSEAPQAGQPQHF. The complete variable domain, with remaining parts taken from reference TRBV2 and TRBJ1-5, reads EPEVTQTPSHQVTQMGQEVILRCVPISNHLYFYWYRQILGQKVEFLVSFYNNEISEKSEIFDDQFSVERPDGSNFTLKIRSTKLEDSAMYFCASSEAPQAGQPQHFGDGTRLSIL.

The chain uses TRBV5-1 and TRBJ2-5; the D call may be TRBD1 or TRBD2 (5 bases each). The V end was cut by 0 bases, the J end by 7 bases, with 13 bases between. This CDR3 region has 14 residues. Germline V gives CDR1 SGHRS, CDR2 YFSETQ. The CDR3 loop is CASSLEGTLGTQYF. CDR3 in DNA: TGCGCCAGCAGCTTGGAGGGGACCCTAGGGACCCAGTACTTC. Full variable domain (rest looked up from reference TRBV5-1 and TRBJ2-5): KAGVTQTPRYLIKTRGQQVTLSCSPISGHRSVSWYQQTPGQGLQFLFEYFSETQRNKGNFPGRFSGRQFSNSRSEMNVSTLELGDSALYLCASSLEGTLGTQYFGPGTRLLVL.

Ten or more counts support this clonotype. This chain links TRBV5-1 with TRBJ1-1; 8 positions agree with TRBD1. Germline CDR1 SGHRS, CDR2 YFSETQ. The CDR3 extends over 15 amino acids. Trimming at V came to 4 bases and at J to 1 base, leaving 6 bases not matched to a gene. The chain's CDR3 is CASSPGQGWNTEAFF. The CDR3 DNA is TGCGCCAGCAGCCCTGGACAGGGCTGGAACACTGAAGCTTTCTTT.

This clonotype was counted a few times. This chain's CDR3 is CASSAGVLYGYTF. The CDR3 DNA reads TGTGCCAGCAGTGCCGGCGTCCTCTATGGCTACACCTTC. The chain combines TRBV6-1 with TRBJ1-2, with D unresolved. Germline-derived CDR1 and CDR2 are MNHNS and SASEGT. The V end lost 4 bases, the J end lost 4 bases, and 10 bases lay between the germline ends. The CDR3 loop spans 13 amino acids.

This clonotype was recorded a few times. This CDR3 is CATSLMRDQPQHF. DNA for the CDR3: TGTGCCACCAGCCTTATGAGGGATCAGCCCCAGCATTTT. This chain connects TRBV15 to TRBJ1-5; the D is unclear. The V end was cut by 5 bases, the J end by 5 bases, with 10 bases between. The CDR3 contains 13 residues. CDR1 and CDR2 from the germline V gene are LNHNV and YYDKDF (reference sequence).

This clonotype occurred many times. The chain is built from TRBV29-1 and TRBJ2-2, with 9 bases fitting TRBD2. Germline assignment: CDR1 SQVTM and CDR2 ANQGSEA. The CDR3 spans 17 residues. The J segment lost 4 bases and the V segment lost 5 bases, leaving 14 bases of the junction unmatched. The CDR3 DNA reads TGCAGCGTTCCCCGAACCGGGCTAGCGGGAAGCACCGGGGAGCTGTTTTTT. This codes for CSVPRTGLAGSTGELFF.

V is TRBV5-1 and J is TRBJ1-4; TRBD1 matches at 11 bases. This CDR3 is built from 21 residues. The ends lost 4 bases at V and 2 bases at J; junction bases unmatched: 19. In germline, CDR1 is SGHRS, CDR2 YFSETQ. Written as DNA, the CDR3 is TGCGCCAGCAGCCCTGGCGTGGACAGGGGGCTTCTTGGTGGTACTAATGAAAAACTGTTTTTT. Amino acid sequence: CASSPGVDRGLLGGTNEKLFF.

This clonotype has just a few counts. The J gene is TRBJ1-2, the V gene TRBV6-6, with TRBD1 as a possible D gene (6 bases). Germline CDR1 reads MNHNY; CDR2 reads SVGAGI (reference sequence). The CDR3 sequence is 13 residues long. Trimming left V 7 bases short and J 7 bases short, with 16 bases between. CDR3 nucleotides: TGTGCCAGCAACAAACAGGGCGCTGGTGGCTACACCTTC. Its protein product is CASNKQGAGGYTF.

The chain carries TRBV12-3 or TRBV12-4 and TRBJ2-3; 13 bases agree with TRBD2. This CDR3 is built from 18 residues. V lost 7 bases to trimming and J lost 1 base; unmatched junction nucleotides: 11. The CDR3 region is CASIGRGGTSGGTDTQYF. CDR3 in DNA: TGTGCCAGCATTGGACGTGGGGGGACTAGCGGGGGCACAGATACGCAGTATTTT.

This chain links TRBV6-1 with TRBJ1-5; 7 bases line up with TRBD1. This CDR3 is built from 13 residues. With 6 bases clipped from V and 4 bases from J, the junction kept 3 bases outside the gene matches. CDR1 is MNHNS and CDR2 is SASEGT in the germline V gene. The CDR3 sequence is CASRRQGNQPQHF. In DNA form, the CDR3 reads TGTGCCAGCAGGAGACAGGGAAATCAGCCCCAGCATTTT.

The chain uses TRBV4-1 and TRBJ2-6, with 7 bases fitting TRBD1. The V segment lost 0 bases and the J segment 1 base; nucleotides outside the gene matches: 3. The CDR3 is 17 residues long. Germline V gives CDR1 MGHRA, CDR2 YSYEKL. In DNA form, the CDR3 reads TGCGCCAGCAGCCAAGATCCAGGGGGATCTGGGGCCAACGTCCTGACTTTC. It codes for CASSQDPGGSGANVLTF.

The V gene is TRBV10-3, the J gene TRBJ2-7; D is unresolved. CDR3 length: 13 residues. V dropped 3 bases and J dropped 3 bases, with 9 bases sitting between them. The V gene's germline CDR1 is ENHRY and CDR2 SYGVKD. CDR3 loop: CAISDGAHYEQYV. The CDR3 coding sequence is TGTGCCATCAGTGACGGAGCACACTACGAGCAGTACGTC.

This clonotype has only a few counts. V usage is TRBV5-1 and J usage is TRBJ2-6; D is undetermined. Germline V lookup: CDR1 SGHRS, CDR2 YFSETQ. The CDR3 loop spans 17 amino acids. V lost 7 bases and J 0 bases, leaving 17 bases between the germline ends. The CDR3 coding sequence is TGCGCCAGCTCCCCGGCGGCAGTGATCTCTGGGGCCAACGTCCTGACTTTC. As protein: CASSPAAVISGANVLTF.

The CDR3 nucleotides read TGTGCCAGCAGTGGGACTAGCAGAACCTACGAGCAGTACTTC. It codes for CASSGTSRTYEQYF. The chain employs TRBV6-2 or TRBV6-3 and TRBJ2-7; TRBD2 aligns across 9 bases. The CDR3 covers 14 residues. CDR1 is MNHEY and CDR2 is SVGEGT in the germline V gene. The V segment lost 5 bases and the J segment 2 bases; nucleotides outside the gene matches: 4.

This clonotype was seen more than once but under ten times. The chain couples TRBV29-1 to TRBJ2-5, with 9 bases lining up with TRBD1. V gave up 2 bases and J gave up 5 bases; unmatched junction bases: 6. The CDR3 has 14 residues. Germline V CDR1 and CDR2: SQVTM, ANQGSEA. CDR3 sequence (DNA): TGCAGCGTTGAAAAGACAGGGGGGAAGGAGACCCAGTACTTC. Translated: CSVEKTGGKETQYF.

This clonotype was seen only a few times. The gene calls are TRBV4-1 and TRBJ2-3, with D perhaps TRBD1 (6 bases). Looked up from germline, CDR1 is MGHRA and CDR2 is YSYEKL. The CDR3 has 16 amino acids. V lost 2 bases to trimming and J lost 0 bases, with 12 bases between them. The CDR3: CASSQSRDMSTDTQYF. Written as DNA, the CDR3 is TGCGCCAGCAGCCAATCTAGGGACATGAGCACAGATACGCAGTATTTT.

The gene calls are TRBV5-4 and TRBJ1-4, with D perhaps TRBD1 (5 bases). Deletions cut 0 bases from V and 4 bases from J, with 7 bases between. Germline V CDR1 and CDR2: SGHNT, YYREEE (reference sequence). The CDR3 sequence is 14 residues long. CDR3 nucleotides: TGTGCCAGCAGCTTGGCGGGGGGTAATGAAAAACTGTTTTTT. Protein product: CASSLAGGNEKLFF.

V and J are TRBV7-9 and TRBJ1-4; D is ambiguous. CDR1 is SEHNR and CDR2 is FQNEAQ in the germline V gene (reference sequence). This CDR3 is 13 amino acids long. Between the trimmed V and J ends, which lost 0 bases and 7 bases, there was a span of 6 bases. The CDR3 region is CASSLALGEKLFF. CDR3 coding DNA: TGTGCCAGCAGCTTAGCGCTGGGTGAAAAACTGTTTTTT.

The CDR3 is CASSTMLAGDNEQFF. In DNA form, the CDR3 reads TGTGCCAGCAGCACCATGCTAGCGGGAGATAATGAGCAGTTCTTC. The chain is built from TRBV7-2 and TRBJ2-1; 10 positions match TRBD2. In germline, CDR1 is SGHTA, CDR2 FQGNSA. V was pared by 5 bases and J by 7 bases, with 8 bases of the junction left unmatched. The CDR3 is 15 amino acids.

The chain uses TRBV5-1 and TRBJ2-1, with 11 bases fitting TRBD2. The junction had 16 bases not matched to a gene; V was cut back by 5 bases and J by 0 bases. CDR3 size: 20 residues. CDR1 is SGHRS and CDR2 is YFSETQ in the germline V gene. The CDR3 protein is CASSSPGLAVTTSSYNEQFF. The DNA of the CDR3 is TGCGCCAGCAGTTCCCCGGGACTAGCGGTAACTACTAGCTCCTACAATGAGCAGTTCTTC.

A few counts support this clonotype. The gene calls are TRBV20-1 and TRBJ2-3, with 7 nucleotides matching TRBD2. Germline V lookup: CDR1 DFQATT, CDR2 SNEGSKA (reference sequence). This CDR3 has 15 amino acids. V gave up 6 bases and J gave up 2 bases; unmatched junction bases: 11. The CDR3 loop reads CSATSLALNTDTQYF. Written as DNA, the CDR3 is TGCAGTGCGACTAGCCTAGCCCTAAACACAGATACGCAGTATTTT.

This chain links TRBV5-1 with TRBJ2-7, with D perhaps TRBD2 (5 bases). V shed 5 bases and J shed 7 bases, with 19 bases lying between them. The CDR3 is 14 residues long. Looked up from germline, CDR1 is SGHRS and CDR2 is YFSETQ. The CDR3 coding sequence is TGCGCCAGCAGATACCAGCCCGGGATACAGGAGCAGTACGTC. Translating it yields CASRYQPGIQEQYV.

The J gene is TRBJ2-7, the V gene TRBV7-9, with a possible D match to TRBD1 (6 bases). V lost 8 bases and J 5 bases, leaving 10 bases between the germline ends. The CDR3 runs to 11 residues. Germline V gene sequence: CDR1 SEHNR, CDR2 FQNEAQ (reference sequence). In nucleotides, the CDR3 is TGTGCCAGCGCACAGGGCGACGAGCAGTACGTC. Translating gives CASAQGDEQYV.

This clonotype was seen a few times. The DNA of the CDR3 is TGTGCCAGCAGCTTAGATGGCGACGCTTCTTACAATGAGCAGTTCTTC. Translation: CASSLDGDASYNEQFF. The chain links TRBV7-8 to TRBJ2-1; D is uncertain. Trimming took 1 base from V and 4 from J, leaving 14 bases between them. The germline CDR1 and CDR2 sequences are SGHVS and FQNEAQ. This CDR3 contains 16 residues. The whole variable domain, filled in from reference TRBV7-8 and TRBJ2-1, reads GAGVSQSPRYKVAKRGQDVALRCDPISGHVSLFWYQQALGQGPEFLTYFQNEAQLDKSGLPSDRFFAERPEGSVSTLKIQRTQQEDSAVYLCASSLDGDASYNEQFFGPGTRLTVL.

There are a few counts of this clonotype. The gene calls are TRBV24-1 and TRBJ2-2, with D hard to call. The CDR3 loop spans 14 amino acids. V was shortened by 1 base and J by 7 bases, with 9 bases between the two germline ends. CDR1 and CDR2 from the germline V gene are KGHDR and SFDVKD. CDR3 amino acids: CATSDFRTVGELFF. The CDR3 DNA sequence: TGTGCCACCAGTGATTTCAGGACGGTCGGGGAGCTGTTTTTT.

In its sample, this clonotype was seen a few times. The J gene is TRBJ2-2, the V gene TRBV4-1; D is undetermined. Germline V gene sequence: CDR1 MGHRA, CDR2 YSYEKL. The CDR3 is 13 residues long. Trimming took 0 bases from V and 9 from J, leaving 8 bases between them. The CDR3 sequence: CASSQDRYRELFF. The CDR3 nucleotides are TGCGCCAGCAGCCAAGATCGGTACAGGGAGCTGTTTTTT.

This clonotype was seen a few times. The CDR3 coding sequence is TGCGCCAGCAGCTCTCTCGGGACAGGTGGAACTAATGAAAAACTGTTTTTT. It yields the protein CASSSLGTGGTNEKLFF. This chain uses TRBV5-1 with TRBJ1-4; 8 nucleotides align to TRBD1. The length of the CDR3 is 17 residues. The ends lost 3 bases at V and 1 base at J; junction bases unmatched: 8. Germline loops: CDR1 SGHRS, CDR2 YFSETQ.

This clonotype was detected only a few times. CDR3 DNA sequence: TGCAGTGCTCCTTCGGGACAGGGTTTGAGTCAGCCCCAGCATTTT. Translation: CSAPSGQGLSQPQHF. The V gene is TRBV20-1, the J gene TRBJ1-5; 9 bases fit TRBD1. Germline CDR1 and CDR2: DFQATT and SNEGSKA (reference sequence). The CDR3 runs 15 residues. J was trimmed by 6 bases and V by 5 bases; bases with no gene match: 11.

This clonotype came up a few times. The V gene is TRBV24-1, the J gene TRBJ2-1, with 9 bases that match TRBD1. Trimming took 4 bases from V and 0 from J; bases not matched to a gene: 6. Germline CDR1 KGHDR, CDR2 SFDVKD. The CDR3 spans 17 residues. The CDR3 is CATSEGQGRGSYNEQFF. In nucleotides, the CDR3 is TGTGCCACCAGTGAGGGACAGGGAAGGGGCTCCTACAATGAGCAGTTCTTC.

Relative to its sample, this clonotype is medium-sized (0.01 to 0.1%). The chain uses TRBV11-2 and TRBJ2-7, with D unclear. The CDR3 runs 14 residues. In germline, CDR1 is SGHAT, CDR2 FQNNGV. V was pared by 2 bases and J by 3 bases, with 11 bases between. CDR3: CASSLYTGFYEQYV. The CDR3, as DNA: TGTGCCAGCAGCTTATACACGGGTTTCTACGAGCAGTACGTC.

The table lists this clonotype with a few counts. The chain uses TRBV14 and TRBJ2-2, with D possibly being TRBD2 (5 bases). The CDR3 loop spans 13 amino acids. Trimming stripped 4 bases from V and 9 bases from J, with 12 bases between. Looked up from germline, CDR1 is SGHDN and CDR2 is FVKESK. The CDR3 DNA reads TGTGCCAGCAGCCGGCTGGAGGACCGGGAGCTGTTTTTT. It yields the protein CASSRLEDRELFF.